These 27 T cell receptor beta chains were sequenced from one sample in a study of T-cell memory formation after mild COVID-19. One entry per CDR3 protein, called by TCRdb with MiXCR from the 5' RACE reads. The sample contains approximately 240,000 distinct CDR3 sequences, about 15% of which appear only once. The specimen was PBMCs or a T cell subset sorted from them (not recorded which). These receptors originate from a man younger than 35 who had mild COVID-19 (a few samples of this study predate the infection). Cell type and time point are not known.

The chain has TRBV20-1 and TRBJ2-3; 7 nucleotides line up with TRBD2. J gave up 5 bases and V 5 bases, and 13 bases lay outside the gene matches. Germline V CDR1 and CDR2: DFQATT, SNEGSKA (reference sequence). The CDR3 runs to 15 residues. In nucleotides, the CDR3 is TGCAGTGCTCCTCCGGCTAGCGGCGCCATAGATACGCAGTATTTT. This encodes CSAPPASGAIDTQYF.

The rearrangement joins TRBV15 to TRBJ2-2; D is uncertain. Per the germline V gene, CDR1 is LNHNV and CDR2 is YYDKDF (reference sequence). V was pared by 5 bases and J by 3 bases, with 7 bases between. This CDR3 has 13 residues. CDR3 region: CATSGEYTGELFF. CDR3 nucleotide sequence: TGTGCCACCAGCGGTGAATACACCGGGGAGCTGTTTTTT.

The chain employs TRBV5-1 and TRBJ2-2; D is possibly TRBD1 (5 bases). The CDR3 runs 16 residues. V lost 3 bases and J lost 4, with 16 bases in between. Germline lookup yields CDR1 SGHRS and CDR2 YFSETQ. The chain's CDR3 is CASSSQTAMVTGELFF. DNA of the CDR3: TGCGCCAGCAGCTCCCAGACAGCCATGGTCACCGGGGAGCTGTTTTTT.

This CDR3 reads CASRPDRASSYEQYV. The CDR3 coding sequence is TGTGCCAGCAGACCGGACAGGGCGAGCTCCTACGAGCAGTACGTC. The V and J genes are TRBV5-4 and TRBJ2-7; 8 nucleotides match TRBD1. The CDR3 runs to 15 residues. Per germline, CDR1 SGHNT and CDR2 YYREEE (reference sequence). V lost 5 bases to trimming and J lost 0 bases; unmatched junction nucleotides: 7.

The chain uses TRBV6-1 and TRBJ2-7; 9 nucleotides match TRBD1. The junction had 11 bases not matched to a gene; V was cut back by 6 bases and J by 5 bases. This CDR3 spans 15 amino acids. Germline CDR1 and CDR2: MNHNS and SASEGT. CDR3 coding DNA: TGTGCCAGCAGATCCAGAGGGACAGGGTTCCACGAGCAGTACTTC. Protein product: CASRSRGTGFHEQYF.

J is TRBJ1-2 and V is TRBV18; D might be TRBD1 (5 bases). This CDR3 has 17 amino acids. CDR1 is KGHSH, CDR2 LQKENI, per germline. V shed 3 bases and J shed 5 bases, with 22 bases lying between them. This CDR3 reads CASSPAPAGKEAYGYTF. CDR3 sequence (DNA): TGTGCCAGCTCACCGGCCCCCGCAGGGAAGGAGGCATATGGCTACACCTTC.

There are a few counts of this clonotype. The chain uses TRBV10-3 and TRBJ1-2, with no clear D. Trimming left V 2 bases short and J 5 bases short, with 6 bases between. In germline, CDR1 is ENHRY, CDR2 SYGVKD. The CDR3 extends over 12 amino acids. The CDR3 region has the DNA TGTGCCATCAGTGAGGGGGAATATGGCTACACCTTC. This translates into CAISEGEYGYTF.

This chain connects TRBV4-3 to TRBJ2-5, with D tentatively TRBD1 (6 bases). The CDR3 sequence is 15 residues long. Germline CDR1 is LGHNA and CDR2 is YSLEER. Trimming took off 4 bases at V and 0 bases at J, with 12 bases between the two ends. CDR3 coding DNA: TGCGCCAGCAGCCGCGGAGACAGGAACCAAGAGACCCAGTACTTC. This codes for CASSRGDRNQETQYF.

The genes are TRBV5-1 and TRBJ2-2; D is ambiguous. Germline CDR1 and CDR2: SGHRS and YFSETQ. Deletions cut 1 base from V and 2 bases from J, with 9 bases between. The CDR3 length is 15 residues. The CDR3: CASSLSPINTGELFF. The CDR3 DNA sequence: TGCGCCAGCAGCTTGTCACCAATAAACACCGGGGAGCTGTTTTTT.

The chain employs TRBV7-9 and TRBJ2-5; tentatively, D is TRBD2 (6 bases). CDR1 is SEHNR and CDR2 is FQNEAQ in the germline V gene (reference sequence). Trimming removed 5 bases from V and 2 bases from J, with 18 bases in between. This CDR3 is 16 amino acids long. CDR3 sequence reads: CASSRSEGFVQETQYF. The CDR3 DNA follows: TGTGCCAGCAGCCGGTCGGAGGGTTTCGTTCAAGAGACCCAGTACTTC.

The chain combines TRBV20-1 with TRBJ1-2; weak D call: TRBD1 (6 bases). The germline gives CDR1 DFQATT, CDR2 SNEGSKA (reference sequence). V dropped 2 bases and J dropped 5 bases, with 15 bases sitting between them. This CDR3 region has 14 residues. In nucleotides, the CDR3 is TGCAGTGCTAGACCGGGGGGGCTAAGGTATGGCTACACCTTC. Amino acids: CSARPGGLRYGYTF.

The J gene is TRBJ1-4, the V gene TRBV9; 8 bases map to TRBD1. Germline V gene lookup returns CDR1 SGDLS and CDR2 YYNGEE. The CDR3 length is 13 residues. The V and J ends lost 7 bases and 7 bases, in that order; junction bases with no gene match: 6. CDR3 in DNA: TGTGCCAGCGGGGGACAGGTACCTGAAAAACTGTTTTTT. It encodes CASGGQVPEKLFF.

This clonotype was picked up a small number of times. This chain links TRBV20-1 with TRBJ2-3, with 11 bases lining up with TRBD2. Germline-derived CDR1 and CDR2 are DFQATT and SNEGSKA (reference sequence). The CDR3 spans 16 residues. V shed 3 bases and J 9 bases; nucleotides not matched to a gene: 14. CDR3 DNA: TGCAGTGCTAGGAGAGTGGCTAGCGGGGGGACGGAAACGCAGTATTTT. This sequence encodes CSARRVASGGTETQYF.

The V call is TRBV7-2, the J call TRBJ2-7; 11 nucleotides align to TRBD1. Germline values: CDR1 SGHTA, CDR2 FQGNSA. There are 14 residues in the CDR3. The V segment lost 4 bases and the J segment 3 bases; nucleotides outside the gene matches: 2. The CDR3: CASSSGQGGYEQYV. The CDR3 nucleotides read TGTGCCAGCAGCTCGGGACAGGGGGGCTACGAGCAGTACGTC.

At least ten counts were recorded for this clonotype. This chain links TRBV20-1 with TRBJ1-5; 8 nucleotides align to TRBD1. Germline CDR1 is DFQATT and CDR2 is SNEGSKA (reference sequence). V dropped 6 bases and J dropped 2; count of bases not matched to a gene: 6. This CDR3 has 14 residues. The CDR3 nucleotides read TGCAGTGCCCGACGGGGACAGGGCAATCAGCCCCAGCATTTT. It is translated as CSARRGQGNQPQHF.

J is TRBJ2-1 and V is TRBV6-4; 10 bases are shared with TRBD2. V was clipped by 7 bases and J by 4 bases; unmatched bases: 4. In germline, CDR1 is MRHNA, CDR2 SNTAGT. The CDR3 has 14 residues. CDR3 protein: CASILSGGYNEQFF. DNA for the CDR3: TGTGCCAGCATACTTAGCGGGGGGTACAATGAGCAGTTCTTC.

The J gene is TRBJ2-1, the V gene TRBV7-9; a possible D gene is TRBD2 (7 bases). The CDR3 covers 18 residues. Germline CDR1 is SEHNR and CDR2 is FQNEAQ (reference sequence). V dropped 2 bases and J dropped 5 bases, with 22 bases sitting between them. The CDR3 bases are TGTGCCAGCAGCTTATATCCCTTCATGCGGGGGCGGGACAATGAGCAGTTCTTC. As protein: CASSLYPFMRGRDNEQFF.

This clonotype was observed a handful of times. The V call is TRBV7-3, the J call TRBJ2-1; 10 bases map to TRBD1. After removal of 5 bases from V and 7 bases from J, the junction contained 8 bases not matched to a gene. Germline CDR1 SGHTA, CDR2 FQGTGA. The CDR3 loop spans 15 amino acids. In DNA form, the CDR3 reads TGTGCCAGCAGCCCCCCCGGGACAGGGGCGAATGAGCAGTTCTTC. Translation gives CASSPPGTGANEQFF.

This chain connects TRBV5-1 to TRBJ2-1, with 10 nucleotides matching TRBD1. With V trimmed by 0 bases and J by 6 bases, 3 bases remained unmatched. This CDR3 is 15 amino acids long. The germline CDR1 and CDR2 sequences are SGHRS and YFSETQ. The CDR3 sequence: CASSLGTGGINEQFF. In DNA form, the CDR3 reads TGCGCCAGCAGCTTGGGGACAGGGGGAATCAATGAGCAGTTCTTC.

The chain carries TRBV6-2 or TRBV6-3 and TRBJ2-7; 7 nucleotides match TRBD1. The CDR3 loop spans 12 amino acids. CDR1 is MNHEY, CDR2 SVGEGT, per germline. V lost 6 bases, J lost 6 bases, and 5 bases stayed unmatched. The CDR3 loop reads CASSQGQLEQYF. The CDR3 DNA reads TGTGCCAGCAGCCAGGGACAGCTCGAGCAGTACTTC.

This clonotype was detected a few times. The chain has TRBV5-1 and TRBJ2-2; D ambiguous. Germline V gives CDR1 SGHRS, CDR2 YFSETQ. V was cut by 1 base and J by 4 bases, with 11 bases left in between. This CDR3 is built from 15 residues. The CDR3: CASSLTGSATGELFF. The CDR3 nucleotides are TGCGCCAGCAGCTTGACGGGCTCGGCCACCGGGGAGCTGTTTTTT.

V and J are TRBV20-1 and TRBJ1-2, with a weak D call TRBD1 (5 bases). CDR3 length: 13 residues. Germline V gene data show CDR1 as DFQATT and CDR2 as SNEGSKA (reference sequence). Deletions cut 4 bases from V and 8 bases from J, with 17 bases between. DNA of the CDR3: TGCAGTGCTACACCCGACAGTTTAGAGGGCTACACCTTC. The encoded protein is CSATPDSLEGYTF.

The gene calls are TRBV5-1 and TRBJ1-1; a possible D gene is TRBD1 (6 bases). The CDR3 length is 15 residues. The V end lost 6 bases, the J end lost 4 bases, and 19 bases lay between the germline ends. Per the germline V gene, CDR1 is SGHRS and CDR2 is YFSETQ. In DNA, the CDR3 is TGCGCCAGCACCCCGGCCCCGGGGGCGCGCACTGAAGCTTTCTTT. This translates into CASTPAPGARTEAFF. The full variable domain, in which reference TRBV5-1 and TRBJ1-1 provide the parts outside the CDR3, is KAGVTQTPRYLIKTRGQQVTLSCSPISGHRSVSWYQQTPGQGLQFLFEYFSETQRNKGNFPGRFSGRQFSNSRSEMNVSTLELGDSALYLCASTPAPGARTEAFFGQGTRLTVV.

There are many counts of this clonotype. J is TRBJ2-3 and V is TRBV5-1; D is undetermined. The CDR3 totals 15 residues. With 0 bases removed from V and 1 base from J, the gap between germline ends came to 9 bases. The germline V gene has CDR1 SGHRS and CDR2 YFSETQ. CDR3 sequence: CASSLVPSGTDTQYF. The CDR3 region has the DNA TGCGCCAGCAGCTTGGTTCCCTCCGGCACAGATACGCAGTATTTT.

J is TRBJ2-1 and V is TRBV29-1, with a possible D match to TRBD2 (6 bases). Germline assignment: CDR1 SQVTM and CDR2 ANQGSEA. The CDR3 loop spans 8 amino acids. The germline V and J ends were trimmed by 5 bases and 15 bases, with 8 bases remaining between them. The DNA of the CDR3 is TGCAGCGTTAGGGGACTGTTCTTC. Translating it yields CSVRGLFF.

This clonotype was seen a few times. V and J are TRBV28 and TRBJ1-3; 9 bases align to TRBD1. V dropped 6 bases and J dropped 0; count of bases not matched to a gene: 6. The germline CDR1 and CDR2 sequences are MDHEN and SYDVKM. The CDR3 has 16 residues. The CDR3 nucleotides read TGTGCCAGCAGGCCACAGGGGGCTAACTCTGGAAACACCATATATTTT. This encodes CASRPQGANSGNTIYF. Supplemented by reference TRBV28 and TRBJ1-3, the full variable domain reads DVKVTQSSRYLVKRTGEKVFLECVQDMDHENMFWYRQDPGLGLRLIYFSYDVKMKEKGDIPEGYSVSREKKERFSLILESASTNQTSMYLCASRPQGANSGNTIYFGEGSWLTVV.

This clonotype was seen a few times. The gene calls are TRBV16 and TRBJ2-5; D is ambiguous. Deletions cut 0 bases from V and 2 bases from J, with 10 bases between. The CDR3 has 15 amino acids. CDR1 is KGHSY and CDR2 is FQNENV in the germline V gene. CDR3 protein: CASSQSLPPQETQYF. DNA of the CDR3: TGTGCCAGCAGCCAATCTCTACCCCCGCAAGAGACCCAGTACTTC. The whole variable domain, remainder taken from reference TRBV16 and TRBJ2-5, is GEEVAQTPKHLVRGEGQKAKLYCAPIKGHSYVFWYQQVLKNEFKFLISFQNENVFDETGMPKERFSAKCLPNSPCSLEIQATKLEDSAVYFCASSQSLPPQETQYFGPGTRLLVL.